One sample yielded the 3 T cell receptor beta chains listed below, sequenced in a study of molecular identifiers for immune sequencing clone quantification listed by TCRdb under 2018. Receptor amplification or capture employed PCR. Reads for this sample came from a NextSeq 500. TCRdb reanalyzed the raw reads on its own, using fastp at Q25 for trimming and MiXCR for clone calling, and kept in-frame beta chains. Entries that share a CDR3 protein sequence are merged under the most common genes and DNA. The sample table contains some 680,000 distinct CDR3 sequences; only one count was recorded for 25% of them. Clones ranked in the top ten supply roughly 0.83% of the sample. The sample consisted of naive CD8+ T cells from blood, with Jurkat cell RNA spiked in. Read against the paper, the sample's cell subset or site label means: FACS-sorted CD8+CD4-CCR7+CD45RA+ naive T cells. These receptors were obtained from a human donor in good health. Some libraries in this study had Jurkat cell RNA spiked in.

This clonotype was seen just once. One base away lies a much larger clone, so this may be a sequencing read error. The genes are TRBV14 and TRBJ1-4, with D perhaps TRBD1 (5 bases). This CDR3 comprises 13 residues. Germline assignment: CDR1 SGHDN and CDR2 FVKESK. As DNA, the CDR3 is TGTGCCAGCAGCCAAGACAACAGGTATCAACTGGTTTTT. Translation: CASSQDNRYQLVF.

This clonotype was seen at least ten times. V usage is TRBV28 and J usage is TRBJ1-5; 8 bases fit TRBD1. CDR1 is MDHEN and CDR2 is SYDVKM in the germline V gene. The CDR3 contains 14 residues. The J segment lost 5 bases and the V segment lost 4 bases, leaving 4 bases of the junction unmatched. DNA for the CDR3: TGTGCCAGCAGTTACGCAGGGGGCCATCAGCCCCAGCATTTT. As protein: CASSYAGGHQPQHF.

This clonotype was recorded a few times. The rearrangement links TRBV12-3 or TRBV12-4 to TRBJ2-3; D not certain. The CDR3 loop spans 17 amino acids. The germline V and J ends were trimmed by 6 bases and 0 bases, with 19 bases remaining between them. The CDR3 here is CASRTAIRVASTDTQYF. The DNA for the CDR3 is TGTGCCAGCAGGACCGCCATTCGGGTCGCTAGCACAGATACGCAGTATTTT.